This T cell receptor beta chain comes out of a study of T cell responses to AZD1222 COVID-19 vaccine. The CDR3 has 11 residues. The germline gives CDR1 SGDLS, CDR2 YYNGEE. The V gene lost 3 bases and the J gene lost 5 bases, with 5 bases spanning the gap. Profiling relied on immunoSEQ multiplex PCR, and the TCRdb table lists in-frame clones only, not all of them. This table has 130,000 or so clones, about 90% appearing once. The chain has TRBV9 and TRBJ1-2, with unresolved D. The sample was peripheral blood, taken on day 0 of AZD1222 vaccination. This receptor was identified in an adult in good health. DNA for the CDR3: TGTGCCAGCAGCGAGAATTATGGCTACACCTTC. Protein sequence: CASSENYGYTF.